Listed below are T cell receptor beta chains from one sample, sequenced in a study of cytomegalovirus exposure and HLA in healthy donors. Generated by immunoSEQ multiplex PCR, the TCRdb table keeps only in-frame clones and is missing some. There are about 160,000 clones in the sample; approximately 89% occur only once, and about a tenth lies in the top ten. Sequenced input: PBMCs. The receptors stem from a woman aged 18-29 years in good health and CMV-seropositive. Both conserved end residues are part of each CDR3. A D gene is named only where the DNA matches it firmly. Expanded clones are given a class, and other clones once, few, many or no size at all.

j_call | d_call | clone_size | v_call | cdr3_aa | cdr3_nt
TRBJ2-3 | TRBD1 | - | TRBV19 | CATAAGQGTSDTQYF | TGTGCCACCGCGGCCGGACAGGGAACGTCAGATACGCAGTATTTT
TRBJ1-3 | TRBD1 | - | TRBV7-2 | CASSLVGGSVGNTIYF | TGTGCCAGCAGCTTAGTAGGGGGCAGTGTTGGAAACACCATATATTTT
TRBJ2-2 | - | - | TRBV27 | CASSPRLGELFF | TGTGCCAGCAGTCCCCGACTCGGGGAGCTGTTTTTT
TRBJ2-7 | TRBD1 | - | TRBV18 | CASSPGTGVNEQYF | TGTGCCAGCTCACCAGGTACAGGGGTGAACGAGCAGTACTTC
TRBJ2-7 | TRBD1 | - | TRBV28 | CASSFRQGRHEQYF | TGTGCCAGCAGTTTTCGACAGGGACGCCACGAGCAGTACTTC
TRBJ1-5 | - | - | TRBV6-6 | CASSYEYSNQPQHF | TGTGCCAGCAGTTACGAGTATAGCAATCAGCCCCAGCATTTT
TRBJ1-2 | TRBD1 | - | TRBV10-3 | CAISESPTGVGGYTF | TGTGCCATCAGTGAGTCCCCGACAGGGGTGGGTGGCTACACCTTC
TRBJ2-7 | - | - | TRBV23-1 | CASSQTGTPSSSYEQYF | TGCGCCAGCAGCCAAACCGGGACACCATCTAGCTCCTACGAGCAGTACTTC
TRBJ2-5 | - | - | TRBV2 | CASSDELWGVAQETQYF | TGTGCCAGCAGTGATGAATTATGGGGGGTGGCACAAGAGACCCAGTACTTC
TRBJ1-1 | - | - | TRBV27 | CASRPIGAGEREAFF | TGTGCCAGCAGACCAATAGGGGCGGGAGAACGTGAAGCTTTCTTT
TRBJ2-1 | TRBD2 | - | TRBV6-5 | CASSLGTSGRGEQFF | TGTGCCAGCAGTCTCGGGACTAGCGGGAGGGGGGAGCAGTTCTTC
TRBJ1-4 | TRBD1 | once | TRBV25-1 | CASSDRVEKLFF | TGTGCCAGTTCAGACAGGGTTGAAAAACTGTTTTTT
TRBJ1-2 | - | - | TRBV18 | CASSPPLLSGYTF | TGTGCCAGCTCACCACCATTACTCTCTGGCTACACCTTC
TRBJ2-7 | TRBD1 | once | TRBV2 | CASSEGGTASYEQYF | TGTGCCAGCAGTGAAGGAGGGACAGCCTCCTACGAGCAGTACTTC
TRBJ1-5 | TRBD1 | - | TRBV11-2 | CASSPGQAANQPQHF | TGTGCCAGCAGCCCCGGACAGGCGGCTAATCAGCCCCAGCATTTT
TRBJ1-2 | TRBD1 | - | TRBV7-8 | CASSLNHLGQANYGYTF | TGTGCCAGCAGCTTAAATCATTTGGGACAGGCAAATTATGGCTACACCTTC
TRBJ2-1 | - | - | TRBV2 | CASMTRIYNEQFF | TGTGCCAGCATGACTCGTATCTACAATGAGCAGTTCTTC
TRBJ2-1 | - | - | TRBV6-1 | CASSADYLSYNEQFF | TGTGCCAGCAGTGCCGACTATCTCTCCTACAATGAGCAGTTCTTC
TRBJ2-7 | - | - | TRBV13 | CASSLVGRDPYEQYF | TGTGCCAGCAGCTTAGTCGGGCGGGACCCCTACGAGCAGTACTTC
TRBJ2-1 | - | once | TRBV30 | CAWSAYNEQFF | TGTGCCTGGAGTGCATACAATGAGCAGTTCTTC
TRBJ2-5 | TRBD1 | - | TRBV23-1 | CASRQATDRGAKETQYF | TGCGCCAGCAGGCAAGCGACAGACAGGGGTGCCAAGGAGACCCAGTACTTC
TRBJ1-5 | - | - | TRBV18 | CASSLAVRNNQPQHF | TGTGCCAGCTCGCTGGCGGTGCGGAACAATCAGCCCCAGCATTTT
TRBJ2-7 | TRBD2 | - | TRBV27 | CASNPHGGASGRIGQYF | TGTGCCAGCAATCCACATGGCGGGGCTAGCGGGAGGATAGGGCAGTACTTC
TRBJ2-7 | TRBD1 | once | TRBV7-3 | CASSPDRGRGYEQYF | TGTGCCAGCAGCCCTGACAGGGGAAGGGGCTACGAGCAGTACTTC
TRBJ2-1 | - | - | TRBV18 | CASSPWSQYNEQFF | TGTGCCAGCTCACCATGGTCGCAGTACAATGAGCAGTTCTTC
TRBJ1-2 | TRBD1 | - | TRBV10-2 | CASSEIQGVHYGYTF | TGCGCCAGCAGTGAGATCCAGGGGGTTCACTATGGCTACACCTTC
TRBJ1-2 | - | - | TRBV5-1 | CASSLDINYGYTF | TGCGCCAGCAGCTTGGACATTAACTATGGCTACACCTTC
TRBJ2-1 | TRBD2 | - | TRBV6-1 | CASMRGDSYNEQFF | TGTGCCAGCATGCGGGGGGACTCCTACAATGAGCAGTTCTTC
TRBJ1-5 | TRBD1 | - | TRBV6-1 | CASSEEVGQGARQPQHF | TGTGCCAGCAGTGAAGAGGTAGGGCAGGGGGCTCGGCAGCCCCAGCATTTT